The source of this T cell receptor beta chain is a study of PD-L1 blockade in urothelial cancer. Study summary: Bladder-origin urothelial cancer in males covered about 90% of the 29 patients. Researchers looked at the blood 3 weeks (second dose) and 6 weeks after treatment began.

Notes on this clone: Its antigen is unknown.

Looked up from germline, CDR1 is MNHEY and CDR2 is SVGAGI. CDR3 length equals 16 residues. With V trimmed by 0 bases and J by 5 bases, 9 bases remained unmatched. Time point defined: pretreatment peripheral blood. Added to each PCR by spiking were synthetic TCR analog templates. This table comes from immunoSEQ multiplex PCR, and its TCRdb copy is limited to in-frame clones, with some not included. Of tens of thousands of clones in the sample, around 81% are singletons; the top ten hold approximately 6.7%. Study outcomes and limitations: Tumor-associated blood clones were expanded more by durable-benefit patients at 3 weeks.

The clonotype was recovered from a man aged 40-49 years with urothelial cancer. This chain joins TRBV6-5 and TRBJ2-7; 8 bases agree with TRBD1. Material: PBMCs, obtained around atezolizumab (anti-PD-L1) treatment. The chain's CDR3 is CASSYSSRTGSHEQYF. In DNA, the CDR3 is TGTGCCAGCAGTTACTCGAGCAGGACAGGGAGCCACGAGCAGTACTTC.